The 5 T cell receptor beta chains in this list originate from one sample, sequenced in a study of immune heterogeneity within non-small cell lung tumors. Bulk tumor genomic DNA was the template, and each sample received around 560 ng. Multiple biopsies spaced far apart were taken from each primary tumor during surgery. Curative surgical treatment was performed in patients who had newly diagnosed, untreated non-small cell lung cancer. Amplification of the TCR beta CDR3 was achieved through multiplex PCR with 32 V and 13 J primers. MiXCR, applied by TCRdb to the multiplex PCR reads, yields one record per CDR3 protein. Here the sample spans 4,000 to 5,000 distinct CDR3 sequences, approximately 33% being singletons. Sequencing input: lung tumor tissue. These receptors all stem from a woman aged 45-65 years with non-small cell lung cancer.

This chain uses TRBV20-1 with TRBJ2-4, with 10 bases fitting TRBD2. V gave up 6 bases and J gave up 0 bases; unmatched junction bases: 2. The germline V gene has CDR1 DFQATT and CDR2 SNEGSKA (reference sequence). The CDR3 sequence is 14 residues long. The CDR3 DNA is TGCAGTGCCGGACTAGCGGAAGCCAAAAACATTCAGTACTTC. Translated, it gives CSAGLAEAKNIQYF.

As concerns this clonotype: A clone one base away is much larger, so this may be a read error. V and J are TRBV2 and TRBJ2-1, with D tentatively TRBD1 or TRBD2 (6 bases each). CDR1 and CDR2 (germline): SNHLY, FYNNEI. This CDR3 is 11 amino acids long. CDR3 residues: CASTTGGALLF. CDR3 nucleotides: TGTGCCAGCACCACCGGGGGCGCTCTTCTCTTC. The variable domain in full, completed from reference TRBV2 and TRBJ2-1, reads EPEVTQTPSHQVTQMGQEVILRCVPISNHLYFYWYRQILGQKVEFLVSFYNNEISEKSEIFDDQFSVERPDGSNFTLKIRSTKLEDSAMYFCASTTGGALLFGPGTRLTVL.

This clonotype is judged large. This chain links TRBV28 with TRBJ1-6; 10 nucleotides align to TRBD1. V shed 9 bases and J 10 bases; nucleotides not matched to a gene: 12. Germline lookup yields CDR1 MDHEN and CDR2 SYDVKM. This CDR3 region has 15 residues. This CDR3 reads CASNSLPGQGSPLHF. CDR3 coding DNA: TGTGCCAGTAACTCTCTCCCGGGACAGGGGTCACCCCTCCACTTT.

Within the sample, this clonotype is medium-sized. Written as DNA, the CDR3 is TGTGCCAGCAGCGCCTCACAGGGGGGCTACGAGCAGTACTTC. Amino acids: CASSASQGGYEQYF. The chain joins TRBV9 to TRBJ2-7; TRBD1 aligns across 8 bases. This CDR3 is built from 14 residues. The germline gives CDR1 SGDLS, CDR2 YYNGEE. Trimming took 3 bases from V and 3 from J; bases not matched to a gene: 5.

In this sample, this clonotype is medium-sized. The J gene is TRBJ2-1, the V gene TRBV7-9, with 9 bases identical to TRBD2. The CDR3 runs to 15 residues. Germline trimming cut 2 bases from V and 10 bases from J; bases unmatched to any gene: 9. The germline gives CDR1 SEHNR, CDR2 FQNEAQ (reference sequence). The CDR3 sequence is CASSLFTPSGTEQFF. The CDR3 DNA reads TGTGCCAGCAGCTTATTCACGCCTAGCGGGACCGAGCAGTTCTTC.